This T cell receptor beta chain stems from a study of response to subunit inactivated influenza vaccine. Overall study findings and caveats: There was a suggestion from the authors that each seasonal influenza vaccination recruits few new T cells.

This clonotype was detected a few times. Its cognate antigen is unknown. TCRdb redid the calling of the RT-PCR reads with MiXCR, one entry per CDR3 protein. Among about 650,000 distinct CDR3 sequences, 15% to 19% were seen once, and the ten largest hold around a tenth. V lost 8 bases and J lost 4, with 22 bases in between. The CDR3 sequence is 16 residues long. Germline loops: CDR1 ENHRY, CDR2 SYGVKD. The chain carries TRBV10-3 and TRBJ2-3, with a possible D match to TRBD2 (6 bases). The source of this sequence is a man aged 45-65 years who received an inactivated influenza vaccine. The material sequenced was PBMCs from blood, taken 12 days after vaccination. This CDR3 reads CAIGGERGRDSDTQYF. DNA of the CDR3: TGTGCCATCGGGGGAGAACGGGGGAGAGACTCAGATACGCAGTATTTT.